One and the same sample provided the 28 T cell receptor beta chains below, sequenced in a study of CD8 T cells in ankylosing spondylitis. A single record per CDR3 protein comes from TCRdb applying MiXCR to the 5' RACE reads. The table records about 96,000 distinct CDR3 sequences, around 30% of them present only once. Sequencing used blood, either unsorted or a sorted T cell fraction (not recorded which). The receptors come from a male donor with ankylosing spondylitis or in good health (not recorded which).

This chain joins TRBV29-1 and TRBJ1-2; D call uncertain. The germline V gene has CDR1 SQVTM and CDR2 ANQGSEA. The germline V and J ends were trimmed by 2 bases and 7 bases, with 14 bases remaining between them. This CDR3 has 13 residues. CDR3 DNA sequence: TGCAGCGTTGAAACCCTCCTCGGGTCTGGCTACACCTTC. This codes for CSVETLLGSGYTF.

This sequence joins TRBV20-1 and TRBJ1-2; no definite D call. V was clipped by 4 bases and J by 6 bases, with 12 bases between them. The germline V gene encodes CDR1 DFQATT and CDR2 SNEGSKA (reference sequence). The CDR3 runs 12 residues. Here the CDR3 reads CSATRGIDGYTF. DNA of the CDR3: TGCAGTGCTACCAGAGGGATAGATGGCTACACCTTC.

The rearrangement joins TRBV5-6 to TRBJ2-7; 8 bases fit TRBD1. The germline V gene has CDR1 SGHDT and CDR2 YYEEEE. The J segment lost 4 bases and the V segment lost 0 bases, leaving 6 bases of the junction unmatched. The CDR3 loop spans 15 amino acids. CDR3 DNA sequence: TGTGCCAGCAGCTTGGAGTCAGGGGGCTGGTACGAGCAGTACTTC. This encodes CASSLESGGWYEQYF.

In this sample, this clonotype turned up a few times. The rearrangement joins TRBV7-9 to TRBJ1-2, with 7 bases aligning to TRBD1. The J segment lost 8 bases and the V segment lost 8 bases, leaving 5 bases of the junction unmatched. The CDR3 is 11 residues long. CDR1 is SEHNR, CDR2 FQNEAQ, per germline (reference sequence). The CDR3 sequence is CASEGAFGYTF. CDR3 DNA sequence: TGTGCCAGCGAGGGGGCGTTCGGCTACACCTTC.

This clonotype has a handful of counts. The chain carries TRBV18 and TRBJ1-5; a weak D match, TRBD1 (5 bases). CDR1 is KGHSH and CDR2 is LQKENI in the germline V gene. The V gene lost 4 bases and the J gene lost 2 bases, with 12 bases spanning the gap. This CDR3 region has 15 residues. CDR3 sequence (DNA): TGTGCCAGCTCACAGGGGTTACAGGGCAATCAGCCCCAGCATTTT. Translated, it gives CASSQGLQGNQPQHF. The variable domain in full, with the rest retrieved from reference TRBV18 and TRBJ1-5, is NAGVMQNPRHLVRRRGQEARLRCSPMKGHSHVYWYRQLPEEGLKFMVYLQKENIIDESGMPKERFSAEFPKEGPSILRIQQVVRGDSAAYFCASSQGLQGNQPQHFGDGTRLSIL.

This clonotype was detected a few times. The chain uses TRBV5-1 and TRBJ1-1; D gene unclear. Trimming removed 3 bases at V and 7 bases at J, with 13 bases between. This CDR3 has 13 residues. From germline, CDR1 is SGHRS and CDR2 YFSETQ. The CDR3 here is CASSSTKPDEAFF. For the CDR3, the DNA is TGCGCCAGCAGCTCCACCAAACCGGATGAAGCTTTCTTT. Looking up the rest from reference TRBV5-1 and TRBJ1-1 gives the full variable domain: KAGVTQTPRYLIKTRGQQVTLSCSPISGHRSVSWYQQTPGQGLQFLFEYFSETQRNKGNFPGRFSGRQFSNSRSEMNVSTLELGDSALYLCASSSTKPDEAFFGQGTRLTVV.

Only a few counts were recorded for this clonotype. CDR3 coding DNA: TGTGCCAGCAGCCAAGACCCAGGAGAAAGAATGCAGTACTTC. Amino acids: CASSQDPGERMQYF. V is TRBV3-1 and J is TRBJ2-7; D gene ambiguous. Trimming pared 0 bases from V and 9 bases from J, leaving 15 bases between. The CDR3 consists of 14 residues. Germline V gene lookup returns CDR1 LGHDT and CDR2 YNNKEL (reference sequence).

This clonotype appeared a few times. The CDR3: CASSSSGSGSYEQYF. The CDR3 bases are TGTGCCAGCAGTTCTTCCGGAAGTGGCTCCTACGAGCAGTACTTC. The J gene is TRBJ2-7, the V gene TRBV6-5; no firm D call. Germline values: CDR1 MNHEY, CDR2 SVGAGI. There are 15 residues in the CDR3. V was shortened by 4 bases and J by 0 bases, with 13 bases between the two germline ends.

This clonotype showed up just a few times. The junction shows a germline mismatch at one end, possibly a read error. The chain is built from TRBV20-1 and TRBJ1-2; D may be TRBD1 (5 bases). This CDR3 is 12 amino acids long. Germline lookup yields CDR1 DFQATT and CDR2 SNEGSKA (reference sequence). CDR3 loop: CSGRTAGAGYTF. DNA of the CDR3: TGCAGTGGTAGAACCGCTGGGGCTGGCTACACCTTC.

The gene calls are TRBV7-2 and TRBJ2-3; D not resolved. CDR1 is SGHTA and CDR2 is FQGNSA in the germline V gene. The V end was cut by 4 bases, the J end by 4 bases, with 9 bases between. The CDR3 length is 13 residues. In nucleotides, the CDR3 is TGTGCCAGCAGCTACAGACCCGCAGATACGCAGTATTTT. Translating gives CASSYRPADTQYF.

The sample holds many counts of this clonotype. The V call is TRBV20-1, the J call TRBJ2-1; D call uncertain. The CDR3 extends over 13 amino acids. With 0 bases removed from V and 2 bases from J, the gap between germline ends came to 5 bases. From germline, CDR1 is DFQATT and CDR2 SNEGSKA (reference sequence). The CDR3 spells CSARDATYNEQFF. In DNA, the CDR3 is TGCAGTGCTAGAGACGCGACCTACAATGAGCAGTTCTTC.

This clonotype was counted at least ten times. V gene TRBV20-1 combines with J gene TRBJ2-7; maybe TRBD2 (6 bases). This CDR3 is built from 13 residues. In germline, CDR1 is DFQATT, CDR2 SNEGSKA (reference sequence). The germline V and J ends were trimmed by 3 bases and 6 bases, with 15 bases remaining between them. CDR3 DNA: TGCAGTGCTAGGGAGGGTGGCGATGGCGAGCAGTACTTC. Its protein product is CSAREGGDGEQYF.

The V gene is TRBV4-1, the J gene TRBJ2-2; 10 bases fit TRBD2. Looked up from germline, CDR1 is MGHRA and CDR2 is YSYEKL. V lost 3 bases, J lost 5 bases, and 9 bases stayed unmatched. CDR3 length: 17 amino acids. Here the CDR3 DNA reads TGCGCCAGCAGCCACGAACCGGGACTAGCGAGAACCGGGGAGCTGTTTTTT. Residues: CASSHEPGLARTGELFF.

V gene TRBV6-1 combines with J gene TRBJ2-1, with TRBD1 identical over 10 bases. The CDR3 extends over 15 amino acids. CDR1 and CDR2 from the germline V gene are MNHNS and SASEGT. Trimming removed 6 bases from V and 2 bases from J; junction bases left unmatched: 4. As DNA, the CDR3 is TGTGCCAGCAGCACCGGGACAGGGGCCTACAATGAGCAGTTCTTC. This sequence encodes CASSTGTGAYNEQFF.

The chain combines TRBV15 with TRBJ2-5; D possibly corresponds to TRBD2 (6 bases). Germline loops: CDR1 LNHNV, CDR2 YYDKDF (reference sequence). The CDR3 loop spans 15 amino acids. Trimming took off 5 bases at V and 2 bases at J, with 15 bases between the two ends. The CDR3 DNA reads TGTGCCACCAGCGTCCGACTAGTGCCACAAGAGACCCAGTACTTC. Translating it yields CATSVRLVPQETQYF.

This clonotype was counted at least ten times. This chain connects TRBV5-1 to TRBJ2-7; a weak D match, TRBD1 (6 bases). Germline V gene data show CDR1 as SGHRS and CDR2 as YFSETQ. There are 14 residues in the CDR3. Trimming took 1 base from V and 0 from J, leaving 8 bases between them. CDR3 residues: CASSLRDTSYEQYF. The CDR3 DNA follows: TGCGCCAGCAGCTTGAGGGACACCTCCTACGAGCAGTACTTC. Using reference TRBV5-1 and TRBJ2-7 for the parts outside the CDR3, the full variable domain is KAGVTQTPRYLIKTRGQQVTLSCSPISGHRSVSWYQQTPGQGLQFLFEYFSETQRNKGNFPGRFSGRQFSNSRSEMNVSTLELGDSALYLCASSLRDTSYEQYFGPGTRLTVT.

This clonotype was seen ten or more times. This rearrangement joins TRBV7-9 to TRBJ1-2; D unclear. CDR1 is SEHNR and CDR2 is FQNEAQ in the germline V gene (reference sequence). The CDR3 sequence is 14 residues long. Trimming stripped 10 bases from V and 0 bases from J, with 15 bases between. CDR3 residues: CAIQAGPANYGYTF. DNA of the CDR3: TGTGCCATCCAGGCAGGACCCGCTAACTATGGCTACACCTTC.

This clonotype occurred many times. V gene TRBV12-3 or TRBV12-4 combines with J gene TRBJ2-3; TRBD2 matches 8 bases. The CDR3 is made up of 16 amino acids. V was clipped by 6 bases and J by 1 base; unmatched bases: 9. The CDR3 coding sequence is TGTGCCAGCAGCCCCACGGAAGCGGGGGGCACAGATACGCAGTATTTT. It specifies CASSPTEAGGTDTQYF.

This clonotype was recorded at least ten times. This chain's CDR3 is CSARDRVRNAQGRQPQHF. The CDR3 nucleotides are TGCAGTGCTAGAGATCGAGTTCGGAACGCACAGGGACGTCAGCCCCAGCATTTT. V gene TRBV20-1 combines with J gene TRBJ1-5; possibly TRBD1 for D (6 bases). CDR3 length: 18 residues. Germline V CDR1 and CDR2: DFQATT, SNEGSKA (reference sequence). Trimming cost V 0 bases and J 6 bases, with 24 bases left between them.

The J gene is TRBJ2-1, the V gene TRBV20-1; a possible D gene is TRBD2 (5 bases). Germline values: CDR1 DFQATT, CDR2 SNEGSKA (reference sequence). This CDR3 region has 15 residues. V lost 1 base, J lost 3 bases, and 13 bases lay in between. Here the CDR3 DNA reads TGCAGTGCTAGAGCGGGATCAGTAGTCTACAATGAGCAGTTCTTC. Protein: CSARAGSVVYNEQFF.

This chain links TRBV20-1 with TRBJ1-4, with D perhaps matching TRBD1 (6 bases). Germline values: CDR1 DFQATT, CDR2 SNEGSKA (reference sequence). The CDR3 runs to 14 residues. Deletions cut 5 bases from V and 0 bases from J, with 10 bases between. The CDR3 DNA is TGCAGTGCTGGGGGGCGCACAACTAATGAAAAACTGTTTTTT. This codes for CSAGGRTTNEKLFF.

This clonotype has at least ten counts. The chain has TRBV20-1 and TRBJ2-3; 9 bases match TRBD2. Germline V CDR1 and CDR2: DFQATT, SNEGSKA (reference sequence). The V gene end was trimmed by 5 bases and the J gene end by 5 bases; junction bases not matched to a gene: 2. The CDR3 loop spans 12 amino acids. The CDR3 loop reads CSAPLAGDTQYF. Here the CDR3 DNA reads TGCAGTGCTCCACTAGCGGGAGATACGCAGTATTTT.

This clonotype was detected ten times or more. V gene TRBV7-2 combines with J gene TRBJ2-7; maybe TRBD1 (5 bases). From germline, CDR1 is SGHTA and CDR2 FQGNSA. CDR3 length: 14 residues. V shed 1 base and J shed 2 bases, with 9 bases lying between them. The chain's CDR3 is CASSLGQHTYEQYV. The CDR3 coding sequence is TGTGCCAGCAGCTTAGGACAGCACACCTACGAGCAGTACGTC.

J is TRBJ1-2 and V is TRBV20-1; D perhaps matches TRBD1 (5 bases). The CDR3 extends over 13 amino acids. The V gene's germline CDR1 is DFQATT and CDR2 SNEGSKA (reference sequence). V lost 4 bases to trimming and J lost 5 bases, with 14 bases between them. CDR3 sequence: CSAIRDPSYGYTF. The CDR3 DNA is TGCAGTGCTATAAGGGACCCCAGTTATGGCTACACCTTC.

V is TRBV7-2 and J is TRBJ2-7, with TRBD1 as a possible D gene (5 bases). Germline assignment: CDR1 SGHTA and CDR2 FQGNSA. CDR3 size: 13 residues. V lost 2 bases to trimming and J lost 7 bases, with 12 bases between them. The CDR3 DNA reads TGTGCCAGCAGCTTACAGGGTCTGTGGGAGCAGTACGTC. Amino acid sequence: CASSLQGLWEQYV.

This clonotype showed up many times. Here the CDR3 reads CASSQDLQFPDYGYTF. The DNA of the CDR3 is TGTGCCAGCAGCCAAGACCTGCAGTTTCCCGACTATGGCTACACCTTC. J is TRBJ1-2 and V is TRBV4-2; D gene ambiguous. Germline loops: CDR1 LGHNA, CDR2 YNFKEQ. Deletions cut 0 bases from V and 3 bases from J, with 14 bases between. CDR3 size: 16 residues.

This clonotype was counted between two and nine times. The chain employs TRBV5-1 and TRBJ1-1; weak D call: TRBD1 (5 bases). CDR3 size: 15 residues. The V end was cut by 4 bases, the J end by 0 bases, with 13 bases between. From germline, CDR1 is SGHRS and CDR2 YFSETQ. The CDR3 is CASSPGGVMNTEAFF. The CDR3 coding sequence is TGCGCCAGCAGCCCTGGGGGGGTAATGAACACTGAAGCTTTCTTT.

This chain uses TRBV7-9 with TRBJ2-1, with 9 bases that match TRBD2. There are 16 residues in the CDR3. V lost 3 bases, J lost 6 bases, and 9 bases stayed unmatched. Germline values: CDR1 SEHNR, CDR2 FQNEAQ (reference sequence). For the CDR3, the DNA is TGTGCCAGCAGCTTGGGCGGGGCTAGCGGGACCAATGAGCAGTTCTTC. This gives the protein CASSLGGASGTNEQFF.